This record looks at one T cell receptor beta chain sequence and its context. The CDR3 length is 14 residues. The germline CDR1 and CDR2 sequences are MNHEY and SMNVEV (reference sequence). V was pared by 3 bases and J by 3 bases, with 9 bases between. TCR beta chains were sequenced at survey level with immunoSEQ. The repertoire was sequenced with immunoSEQ multiplex PCR; TCRdb's copy has only in-frame clones and lacks some. Altogether under 65,000 clones are present, more than 80% being singletons, with the ten largest covering about 10%. This sequence joins TRBV27 and TRBJ1-5; D call uncertain. This clonotype originated in a man in his forties with rheumatoid arthritis. Sequenced: PBMCs. The CDR3 sequence: CASSFGQFNQPQHF. Here the CDR3 DNA reads TGTGCCAGCAGTTTCGGTCAATTCAATCAGCCCCAGCATTTT.